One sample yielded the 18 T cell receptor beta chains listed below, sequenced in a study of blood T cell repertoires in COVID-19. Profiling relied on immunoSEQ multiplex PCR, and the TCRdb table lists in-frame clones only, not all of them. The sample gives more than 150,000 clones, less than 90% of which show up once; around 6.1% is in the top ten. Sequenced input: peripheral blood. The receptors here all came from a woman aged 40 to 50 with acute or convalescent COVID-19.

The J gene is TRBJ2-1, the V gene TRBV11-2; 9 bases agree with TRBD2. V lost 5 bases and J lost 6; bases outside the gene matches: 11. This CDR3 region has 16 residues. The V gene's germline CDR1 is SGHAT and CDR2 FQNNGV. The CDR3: CASSHPGQAGGNEQFF. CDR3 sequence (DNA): TGTGCCAGCAGCCATCCTGGGCAAGCGGGGGGCAATGAGCAGTTCTTC.

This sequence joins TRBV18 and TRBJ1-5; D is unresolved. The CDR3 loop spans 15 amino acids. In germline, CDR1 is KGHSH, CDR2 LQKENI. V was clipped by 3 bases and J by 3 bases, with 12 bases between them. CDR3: CASSPYSGNNQPQHF. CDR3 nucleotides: TGTGCCAGCTCACCGTACAGTGGCAACAATCAGCCCCAGCATTTT. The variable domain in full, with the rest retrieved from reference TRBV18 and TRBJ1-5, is NAGVMQNPRHLVRRRGQEARLRCSPMKGHSHVYWYRQLPEEGLKFMVYLQKENIIDESGMPKERFSAEFPKEGPSILRIQQVVRGDSAAYFCASSPYSGNNQPQHFGDGTRLSIL.

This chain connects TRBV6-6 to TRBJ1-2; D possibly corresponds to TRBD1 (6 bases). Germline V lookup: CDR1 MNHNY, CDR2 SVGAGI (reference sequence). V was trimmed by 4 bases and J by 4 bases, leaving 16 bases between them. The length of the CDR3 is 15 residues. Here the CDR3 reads CASSSQGSEIYGYTF. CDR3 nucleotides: TGTGCCAGCAGTTCCCAGGGGTCGGAGATCTATGGCTACACCTTC.

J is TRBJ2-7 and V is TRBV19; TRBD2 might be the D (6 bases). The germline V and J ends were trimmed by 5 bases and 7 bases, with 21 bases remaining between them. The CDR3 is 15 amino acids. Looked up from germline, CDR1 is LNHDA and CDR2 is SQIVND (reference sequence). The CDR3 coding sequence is TGTGCCAGTAGTTACGGCTCCGGGAGTCACTTGGAGCAGTACTTC. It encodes CASSYGSGSHLEQYF.

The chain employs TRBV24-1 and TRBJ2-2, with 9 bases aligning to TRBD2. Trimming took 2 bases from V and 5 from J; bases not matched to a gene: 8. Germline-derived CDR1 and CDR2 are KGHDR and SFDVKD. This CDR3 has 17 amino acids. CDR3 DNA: TGTGCCACCAGTGATTCCCCCCGTCTAGCGGGGACCGGGGAGCTGTTTTTT. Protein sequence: CATSDSPRLAGTGELFF.

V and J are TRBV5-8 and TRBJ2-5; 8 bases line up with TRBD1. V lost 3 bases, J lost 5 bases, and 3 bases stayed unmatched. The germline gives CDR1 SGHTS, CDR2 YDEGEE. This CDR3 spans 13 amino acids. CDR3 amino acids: CASSYDRGETQYF. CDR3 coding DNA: TGTGCCAGCAGCTATGACAGGGGTGAGACCCAGTACTTC.

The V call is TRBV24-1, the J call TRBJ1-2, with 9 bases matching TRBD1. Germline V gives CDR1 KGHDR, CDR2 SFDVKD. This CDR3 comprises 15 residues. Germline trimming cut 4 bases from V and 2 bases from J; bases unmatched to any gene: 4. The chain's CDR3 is CATSDPTGGNYGYTF. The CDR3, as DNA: TGTGCCACCAGTGACCCGACAGGGGGGAACTATGGCTACACCTTC.

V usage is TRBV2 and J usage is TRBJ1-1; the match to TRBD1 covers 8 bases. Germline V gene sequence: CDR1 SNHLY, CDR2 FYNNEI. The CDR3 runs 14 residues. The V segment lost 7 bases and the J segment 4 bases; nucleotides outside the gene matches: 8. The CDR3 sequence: CASTDTGGVTEAFF. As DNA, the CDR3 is TGTGCCAGCACCGACACAGGGGGTGTCACTGAAGCTTTCTTT.

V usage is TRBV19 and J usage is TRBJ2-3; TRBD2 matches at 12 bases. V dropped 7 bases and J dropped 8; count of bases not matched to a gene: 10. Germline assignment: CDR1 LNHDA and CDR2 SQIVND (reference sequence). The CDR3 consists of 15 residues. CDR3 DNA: TGTGCCAGTACCCCGACTAGCGGGAGTGGGGGTACGCAGTATTTT. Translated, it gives CASTPTSGSGGTQYF.

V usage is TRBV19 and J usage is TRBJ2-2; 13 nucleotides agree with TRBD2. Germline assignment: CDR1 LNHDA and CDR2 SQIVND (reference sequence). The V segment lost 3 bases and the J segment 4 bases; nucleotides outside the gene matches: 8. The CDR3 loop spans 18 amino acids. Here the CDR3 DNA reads TGTGCCAGTAGTATCCCCCCGGGACTAGCGGGAATCACCGGGGAGCTGTTTTTT. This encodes CASSIPPGLAGITGELFF.

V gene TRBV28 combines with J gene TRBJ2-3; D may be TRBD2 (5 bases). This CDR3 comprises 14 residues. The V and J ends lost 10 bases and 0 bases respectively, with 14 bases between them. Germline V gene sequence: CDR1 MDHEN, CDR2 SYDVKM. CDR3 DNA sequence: TGTGCCACTGGGGAGCTGACTAGCACAGATACGCAGTATTTT. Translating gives CATGELTSTDTQYF.

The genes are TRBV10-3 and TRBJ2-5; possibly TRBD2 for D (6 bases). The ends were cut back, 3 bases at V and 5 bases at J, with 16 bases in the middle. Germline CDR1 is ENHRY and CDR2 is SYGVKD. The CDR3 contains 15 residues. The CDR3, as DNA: TGTGCCATCAGTGACCGGGACTGGTACTCCGAGACCCAGTACTTC. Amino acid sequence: CAISDRDWYSETQYF.

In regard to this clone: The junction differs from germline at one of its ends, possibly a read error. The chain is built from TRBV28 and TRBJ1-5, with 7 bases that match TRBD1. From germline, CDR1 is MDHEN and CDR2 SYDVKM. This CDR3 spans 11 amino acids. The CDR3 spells CASSLRGRGYF. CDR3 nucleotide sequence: TGTGCCAGCAGTTTAAGAGGCAGGGGGTATTTT.

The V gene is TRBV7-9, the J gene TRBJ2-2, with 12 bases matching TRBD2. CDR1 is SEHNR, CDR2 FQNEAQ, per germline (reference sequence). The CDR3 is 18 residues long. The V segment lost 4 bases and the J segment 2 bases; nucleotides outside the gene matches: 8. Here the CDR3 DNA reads TGTGCCAGCAGCTCCCGGACTAGCGGGGTCGATAACACCGGGGAGCTGTTTTTT. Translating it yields CASSSRTSGVDNTGELFF.

The CDR3 spells CASSPRDSISGELFF. The CDR3 nucleotides are TGTGCCAGCAGCCCCCGGGACAGTATATCCGGGGAGCTGTTTTTT. The chain is built from TRBV7-3 and TRBJ2-2, with 7 bases that match TRBD1. From germline, CDR1 is SGHTA and CDR2 FQGTGA. V lost 5 bases to trimming and J lost 6 bases; unmatched junction nucleotides: 9. The CDR3 is 15 amino acids.

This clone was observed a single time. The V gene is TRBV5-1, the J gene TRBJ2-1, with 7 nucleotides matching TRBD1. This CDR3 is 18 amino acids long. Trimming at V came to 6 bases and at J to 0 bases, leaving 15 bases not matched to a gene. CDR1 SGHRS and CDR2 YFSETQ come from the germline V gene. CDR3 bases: TGCGCCAGCAAGGCCATGGGACAGAAGCTAAGCTCCTACAATGAGCAGTTCTTC. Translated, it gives CASKAMGQKLSSYNEQFF.

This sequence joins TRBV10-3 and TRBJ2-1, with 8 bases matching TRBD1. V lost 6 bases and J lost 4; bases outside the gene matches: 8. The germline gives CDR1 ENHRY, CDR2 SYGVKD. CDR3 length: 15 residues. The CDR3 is CAIRDRESGYNEQFF. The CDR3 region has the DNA TGTGCCATCAGGGACAGGGAGAGCGGTTACAATGAGCAGTTCTTC.

CDR3 nucleotide sequence: TGTGCCAGCAGTTACAGCGGGGGGAACACTGAAGCTTTCTTT. Its translation: CASSYSGGNTEAFF. The chain has TRBV6-6 and TRBJ1-1; D is perhaps TRBD1 (5 bases). The CDR3 is 14 amino acids. The germline V gene has CDR1 MNHNY and CDR2 SVGAGI (reference sequence). V gave up 2 bases and J gave up 1 base, with 8 bases separating them.